These T cell receptor beta chains were read from a single sample in a study of neoadjuvant anti-PD-1 for oral cavity cancer. The table came from immunoSEQ multiplex PCR; TCRdb's copy has only in-frame clones and leaves some out. The data contain approximately 72,000 clones, about four fifths of them singletons. The sample in question was PBMCs, obtained before nivolumab (anti-PD-1) treatment. These receptors were taken from a person between 40 and 85 years old with oral cavity squamous cell carcinoma. Both conserved end residues are part of each CDR3. D genes are given only for firm matches. Expanded clones are given a class, and other clones once, few, many or no size at all.

CDR3aa,CDR3nt,j_gene,v_gene,abundance,d_gene
CASSFRGLNTQYF,TGTGCCAGCAGCTTTCGCGGCTTGAATACGCAGTATTTT,TRBJ2-3,TRBV5-6,.,.
CATKGQIYEQYF,TGTGCCACCAAAGGGCAGATCTACGAGCAGTACTTC,TRBJ2-7,TRBV6-4,.,.
CASSTIGGTEAFF,TGTGCCAGTAGTACCATAGGGGGCACTGAAGCTTTCTTT,TRBJ1-1,TRBV19,.,.
CASSPPGTSSYEQYF,TGTGCCAGTAGTCCACCCGGGACATCTTCCTACGAGCAGTACTTC,TRBJ2-7,TRBV19,.,.
CASNPTGTARGAQYF,TGTGCCAGCAATCCGACCGGGACAGCCCGAGGAGCCCAGTACTTC,TRBJ2-5,TRBV2,.,TRBD1
CASSQEGREGELFF,TGCGCCAGCAGCCAAGAAGGCCGAGAAGGGGAGCTGTTTTTT,TRBJ2-2,TRBV4-1,.,.
CAWRRDVNTEAFF,TGTGCCTGGAGACGGGACGTGAACACTGAAGCTTTCTTT,TRBJ1-1,TRBV30,.,.
CSVGQGAQEAQYF,TGCAGCGTGGGACAGGGGGCTCAAGAGGCCCAGTACTTC,TRBJ2-5,TRBV29-1,.,TRBD1
CASSQDWAASTDTQYF,TGCGCCAGCAGCCAAGATTGGGCAGCCTCCACAGATACGCAGTATTTT,TRBJ2-3,TRBV4-1,.,.
CASSLSFGANVLTF,TGCGCCAGCAGCTTGAGTTTTGGGGCCAACGTCCTGACTTTC,TRBJ2-6,TRBV5-1,.,.
CASSLDRATDTQYF,TGTGCCAGCAGCTTAGACAGGGCCACAGATACGCAGTATTTT,TRBJ2-3,TRBV11-2,.,.
CASSYTGVGYGYTF,TGTGCCAGCAGCTATACCGGGGTCGGCTATGGCTACACCTTC,TRBJ1-2,TRBV7-8,.,.
CASSPLGQGDLNEQFF,TGTGCCAGCTCACCACTTGGCCAGGGGGATTTGAATGAGCAGTTCTTC,TRBJ2-1,TRBV18,.,TRBD1
CASTLGTRGTDTQYF,TGTGCCAGTACCCTCGGGACTAGGGGAACAGATACGCAGTATTTT,TRBJ2-3,TRBV9,.,TRBD2
CASSLGIWGTGAGYNEQFF,TGTGCCAGCAGCCTGGGGATATGGGGGACAGGGGCAGGGTACAATGAGCAGTTCTTC,TRBJ2-1,TRBV11-2,.,TRBD1
CASRRGTGSYANEKLFF,TGTGCCAGCAGGAGGGGTACAGGGTCATATGCCAATGAAAAACTGTTTTTT,TRBJ1-4,TRBV2,.,.
CASSSGQQFTDTQYF,TGTGCCAGCAGTTCGGGACAGCAGTTCACAGATACGCAGTATTTT,TRBJ2-3,TRBV27,.,TRBD1
CASSFGGGTGKYGYTF,TGTGCCAGCAGTTTTGGAGGAGGGACAGGCAAATATGGCTACACCTTC,TRBJ1-2,TRBV27,.,TRBD1
CASSLGQAVPQAAFF,TGTGCCAGCAGTTTAGGACAGGCGGTTCCCCAGGCAGCTTTCTTT,TRBJ1-1,TRBV28,.,TRBD1
CSVNSYPGETQYF,TGCAGCGTGAACAGCTACCCGGGGGAGACCCAGTACTTC,TRBJ2-5,TRBV29-1,.,.
CASSQPRVAGGRNEQFF,TGCGCCAGCAGCCAACCCAGAGTAGCGGGAGGGCGGAATGAGCAGTTCTTC,TRBJ2-1,TRBV4-1,.,TRBD2
CASSVPGRNYGYTF,TGTGCCAGCAGTGTTCCCGGACGGAACTATGGCTACACCTTC,TRBJ1-2,TRBV6-1,.,.
CASRPDRAGNTIYF,TGTGCCAGCAGACCGGACAGGGCTGGAAACACCATATATTTT,TRBJ1-3,TRBV6-4,.,TRBD1
CASSLSTATREQYF,TGTGCCAGCAGCTTAAGCACGGCTACTAGGGAGCAGTACTTC,TRBJ2-7,TRBV7-3,.,.
CASSKDRHTAGETQYF,TGTGCCAGCAGCAAAGATCGTCACACCGCAGGGGAGACCCAGTACTTC,TRBJ2-5,TRBV21-1,.,.
CASSPGTVQETQYF,TGTGCCAGCAGTCCAGGGACAGTTCAAGAGACCCAGTACTTC,TRBJ2-5,TRBV27,once,TRBD1
CASSSLAGPNGEQYF,TGCGCCAGCAGCTCCCTAGCGGGACCAAACGGGGAGCAGTACTTC,TRBJ2-7,TRBV5-1,.,TRBD2
CAWSVGWGWGTEAFF,TGTGCCTGGAGTGTGGGGTGGGGCTGGGGCACTGAAGCTTTCTTT,TRBJ1-1,TRBV30,.,.
CASSDLAGGTQYF,TGTGCCAGCAGCGACCTGGCGGGAGGTACGCAGTATTTT,TRBJ2-3,TRBV9,once,TRBD2
CASTWRLAGEEQFF,TGTGCCAGCACCTGGCGACTAGCGGGGGAGGAGCAGTTCTTC,TRBJ2-1,TRBV27,.,TRBD2
CASSLSPSEMNTEAFF,TGTGCCAGCAGCTTAAGCCCCTCAGAGATGAACACTGAAGCTTTCTTT,TRBJ1-1,TRBV11-2,.,.
CASSPAGGAVDTQYF,TGTGCCAGCTCACCAGCCGGGGGGGCTGTTGATACGCAGTATTTT,TRBJ2-3,TRBV18,.,TRBD2
CASSLSGSGKGYGYTF,TGTGCCAGCAGTTTATCTGGGTCGGGGAAGGGGTATGGCTACACCTTC,TRBJ1-2,TRBV28,.,.
CASSQDDGRVVWNEQFF,TGTGCCAGCAGCCAAGACGACGGGAGGGTTGTTTGGAATGAGCAGTTCTTC,TRBJ2-1,TRBV4-2,.,TRBD2
CASSLAGGLSSYEQYF,TGCGCCAGCAGCTTGGCAGGGGGCCTAAGCTCCTACGAGCAGTACTTC,TRBJ2-7,TRBV5-1,once,TRBD1
CASSPGRRDEQFF,TGTGCCAGCAGCCCCGGTCGGCGTGATGAGCAGTTCTTC,TRBJ2-1,TRBV7-6,.,.
CASSTGTSTYEQYF,TGTGCCAGCAGCACAGGGACATCCACCTACGAGCAGTACTTC,TRBJ2-7,TRBV5-6,.,.
CASSARVVAKNIQYF,TGTGCCAGCAGCGCCAGAGTCGTAGCCAAAAACATTCAGTACTTC,TRBJ2-4,TRBV7-2,.,.
CASSLGDRGRDEQFF,TGTGCCAGCAGTTTGGGGGACAGGGGGCGGGATGAGCAGTTCTTC,TRBJ2-1,TRBV28,.,TRBD1
CASSSRQGRDGYTF,TGTGCCAGCAGTTCACGACAGGGCCGGGATGGCTACACCTTC,TRBJ1-2,TRBV5-5,.,TRBD1
CASSLALGQGGSGELFF,TGTGCCAGCAGCTTAGCTTTGGGACAGGGGGGTTCCGGGGAGCTGTTTTTT,TRBJ2-2,TRBV11-2,few,TRBD1